One and the same sample provided the 14 T cell receptor beta chains below, sequenced in a study of cytomegalovirus exposure and HLA in healthy donors. The primer mix had 60 Vbeta and 13 Jbeta primers. Generated by immunoSEQ multiplex PCR, the TCRdb table keeps only in-frame clones and is missing some. The sample shows under 90,000 clones, and roughly 13% sits with its ten largest clones. The sample taken for sequencing was PBMCs. All receptors come from a man between 50 and 59 years old in good health and CMV-seropositive.

This chain connects TRBV5-1 to TRBJ1-1; possibly TRBD1 for D (5 bases). The CDR3 is 15 residues long. V lost 4 bases and J 6 bases, leaving 19 bases between the germline ends. In germline, CDR1 is SGHRS, CDR2 YFSETQ. DNA of the CDR3: TGCGCCAGCAGCCGCAAGAAAGGGGAGGGAGCTGAAGCTTTCTTT. This sequence encodes CASSRKKGEGAEAFF. Combining the CDR3 with reference TRBV5-1 and TRBJ1-1 gives the whole variable domain KAGVTQTPRYLIKTRGQQVTLSCSPISGHRSVSWYQQTPGQGLQFLFEYFSETQRNKGNFPGRFSGRQFSNSRSEMNVSTLELGDSALYLCASSRKKGEGAEAFFGQGTRLTVV.

This chain links TRBV5-4 with TRBJ1-1; TRBD1 aligns across 7 bases. CDR1 is SGHNT and CDR2 is YYREEE in the germline V gene (reference sequence). The CDR3 totals 12 residues. The V and J ends lost 3 bases and 8 bases, in that order; junction bases with no gene match: 4. The chain's CDR3 is CASSSQTGEAFF. The DNA of the CDR3 is TGTGCCAGCAGCTCACAGACAGGGGAAGCTTTCTTT. Looking up the rest from reference TRBV5-4 and TRBJ1-1 gives the full variable domain: ETGVTQSPTHLIKTRGQQVTLRCSSQSGHNTVSWYQQALGQGPQFIFQYYREEENGRGNFPPRFSGLQFPNYSSELNVNALELDDSALYLCASSSQTGEAFFGQGTRLTVV.

The chain combines TRBV11-2 with TRBJ1-2; 8 nucleotides agree with TRBD1. The germline CDR1 and CDR2 sequences are SGHAT and FQNNGV. The CDR3 consists of 15 residues. V lost 4 bases to trimming and J lost 3 bases; unmatched junction nucleotides: 7. The CDR3 DNA reads TGTGCCAGCAGCTCCCTCAGGACAGGGCACTATGGCTACACCTTC. It encodes CASSSLRTGHYGYTF.

The chain joins TRBV6-6 to TRBJ1-2; 8 bases align to TRBD1. Germline loops: CDR1 MNHNY, CDR2 SVGAGI (reference sequence). The CDR3 runs to 15 residues. V shed 0 bases, J shed 8 bases, and the junction held 8 bases outside the gene matches. This chain's CDR3 is CASSYSSPGQAGYTF. The CDR3 DNA sequence: TGTGCCAGCAGTTACTCGTCACCGGGACAGGCGGGCTACACCTTC.

Of note for this clone: Distinct nucleotide sequences in the sample also encode this CDR3. The chain has TRBV9 and TRBJ1-5, with TRBD1 identical over 7 bases. V trimming: 5 bases; J trimming: 0 bases; junction bases outside the gene matches: 2. This CDR3 has 14 amino acids. The V gene's germline CDR1 is SGDLS and CDR2 YYNGEE. The DNA of the CDR3 is TGTGCCAGCAGTAAGGGGGCTAGCAATCAGCCCCAGCATTTT. Amino acid sequence: CASSKGASNQPQHF.

The genes are TRBV28 and TRBJ1-2, with 7 bases fitting TRBD1. The length of the CDR3 is 16 residues. The V gene end was trimmed by 5 bases and the J gene end by 1 base; junction bases not matched to a gene: 10. The germline CDR1 and CDR2 sequences are MDHEN and SYDVKM. The DNA for the CDR3 is TGTGCCAGCAGTGAAACAGGGGCGTTAAGTAACTATGGCTACACCTTC. Its translation is CASSETGALSNYGYTF.

The rearrangement joins TRBV29-1 to TRBJ1-3; unclear D gene. Germline V gene sequence: CDR1 SQVTM, CDR2 ANQGSEA. The CDR3 has 12 amino acids. V was trimmed by 5 bases and J by 0 bases, leaving 5 bases between them. CDR3 DNA sequence: TGCAGCGTTACTGGCTCTGGAAACACCATATATTTT. As protein: CSVTGSGNTIYF.

The chain couples TRBV2 to TRBJ1-2, with a weak D call TRBD1 (5 bases). CDR3 length equals 16 residues. V gave up 6 bases and J gave up 0 bases, with 17 bases separating them. The germline gives CDR1 SNHLY, CDR2 FYNNEI. The CDR3 loop is CASSSMNRPTNYGYTF. As DNA, the CDR3 is TGTGCCAGCAGCAGTATGAACAGGCCGACTAACTATGGCTACACCTTC.

The chain joins TRBV6-5 to TRBJ2-1; 8 nucleotides line up with TRBD1. V lost 7 bases, J lost 10 bases, and 9 bases stayed unmatched. Germline CDR1 is MNHEY and CDR2 is SVGAGI. The CDR3 extends over 13 amino acids. The CDR3, as DNA: TGTGCCAGCAACCAGGGCAGGGGGCACGAGCAGTTCTTC. It translates to CASNQGRGHEQFF.

The chain combines TRBV29-1 with TRBJ2-2; 8 nucleotides align to TRBD1. V lost 6 bases, J lost 4 bases, and 4 bases stayed unmatched. The germline V gene has CDR1 SQVTM and CDR2 ANQGSEA. CDR3 length: 13 amino acids. The CDR3 region is CSVRGTGTGELFF. CDR3 sequence (DNA): TGCAGCGTCAGAGGGACAGGCACCGGGGAGCTGTTTTTT.

The rearrangement links TRBV2 to TRBJ1-1; tentative D call: TRBD1 (5 bases). V lost 8 bases and J 10 bases, leaving 20 bases between the germline ends. This CDR3 region has 13 residues. CDR1 and CDR2 (germline): SNHLY, FYNNEI. The CDR3 DNA sequence: TGTGCCAGCGGATCTTCTCGTGGGGGGGGAGCTTTCTTT. It translates to CASGSSRGGGAFF.

The V call is TRBV6-1, the J call TRBJ2-3, with 7 bases fitting TRBD2. The J segment lost 2 bases and the V segment lost 8 bases, leaving 10 bases of the junction unmatched. Germline V lookup: CDR1 MNHNS, CDR2 SASEGT. This CDR3 region has 15 residues. The CDR3 here is CASSSGRGTTDTQYF. The CDR3 DNA reads as TGTGCCAGCTCCTCCGGGCGGGGGACCACAGATACGCAGTATTTT.

This sequence joins TRBV30 and TRBJ1-1, with 7 bases lining up with TRBD1. V dropped 0 bases and J dropped 2; count of bases not matched to a gene: 3. The CDR3 runs to 14 residues. CDR1 is GTSNPN and CDR2 is SVGIG in the germline V gene (reference sequence). CDR3 in amino acids: CAWSVGQINTEAFF. The CDR3 nucleotides read TGTGCCTGGAGTGTGGGACAGATAAACACTGAAGCTTTCTTT.

The genes are TRBV19 and TRBJ1-5, with D perhaps matching TRBD1 (6 bases). Germline V lookup: CDR1 LNHDA, CDR2 SQIVND (reference sequence). The CDR3 contains 12 residues. V was pared by 5 bases and J by 9 bases, with 11 bases between. DNA of the CDR3: TGTGCCAGTAGTTCTGACAGGTGGCCCCAGCATTTT. It yields the protein CASSSDRWPQHF.